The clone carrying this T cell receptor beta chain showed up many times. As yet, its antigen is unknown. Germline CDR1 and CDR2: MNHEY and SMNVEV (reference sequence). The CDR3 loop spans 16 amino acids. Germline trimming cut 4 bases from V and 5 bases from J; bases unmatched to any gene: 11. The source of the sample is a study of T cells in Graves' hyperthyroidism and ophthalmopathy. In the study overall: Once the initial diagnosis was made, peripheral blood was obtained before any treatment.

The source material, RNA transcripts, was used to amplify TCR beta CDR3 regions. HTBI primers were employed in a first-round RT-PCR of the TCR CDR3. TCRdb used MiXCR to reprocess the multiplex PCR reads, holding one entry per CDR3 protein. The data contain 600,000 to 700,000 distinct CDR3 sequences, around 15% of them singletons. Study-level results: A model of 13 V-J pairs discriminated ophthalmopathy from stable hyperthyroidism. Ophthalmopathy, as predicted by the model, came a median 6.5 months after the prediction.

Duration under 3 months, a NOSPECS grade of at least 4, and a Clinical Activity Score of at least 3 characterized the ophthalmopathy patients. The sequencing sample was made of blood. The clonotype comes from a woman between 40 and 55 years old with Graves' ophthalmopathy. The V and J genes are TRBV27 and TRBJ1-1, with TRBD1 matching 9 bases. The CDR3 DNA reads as TGTGCCAGCAGTTGGAACAGGGGGCGCGGCTGGACTGAAGCTTTCTTT. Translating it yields CASSWNRGRGWTEAFF.